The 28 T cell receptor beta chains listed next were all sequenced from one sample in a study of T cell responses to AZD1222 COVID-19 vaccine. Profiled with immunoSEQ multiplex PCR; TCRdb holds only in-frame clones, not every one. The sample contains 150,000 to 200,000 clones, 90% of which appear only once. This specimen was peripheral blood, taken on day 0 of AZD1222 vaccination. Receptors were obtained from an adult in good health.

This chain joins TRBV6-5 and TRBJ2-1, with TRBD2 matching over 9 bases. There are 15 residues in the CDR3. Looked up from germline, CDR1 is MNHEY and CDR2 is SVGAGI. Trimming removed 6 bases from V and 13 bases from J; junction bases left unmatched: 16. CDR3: CASSPTTSGAGGQFF. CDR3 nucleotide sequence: TGTGCCAGCAGCCCCACGACTAGCGGAGCGGGGGGCCAGTTCTTC.

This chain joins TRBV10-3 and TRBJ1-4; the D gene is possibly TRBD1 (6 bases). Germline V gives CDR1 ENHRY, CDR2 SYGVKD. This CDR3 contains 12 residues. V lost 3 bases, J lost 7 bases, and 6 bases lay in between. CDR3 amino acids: CAISEGGEKLFF. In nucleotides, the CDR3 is TGTGCCATCAGTGAAGGGGGTGAAAAACTGTTTTTT.

The CDR3 DNA reads as TGTGCCAGCAGCTCCCCCGTTTTGGATACGCAGTATTTT. Its protein is CASSSPVLDTQYF. The rearrangement joins TRBV11-2 to TRBJ2-3; no firm D call. CDR1 and CDR2 from the germline V gene are SGHAT and FQNNGV. This CDR3 region has 13 residues. V was shortened by 4 bases and J by 6 bases, with 11 bases between the two germline ends.

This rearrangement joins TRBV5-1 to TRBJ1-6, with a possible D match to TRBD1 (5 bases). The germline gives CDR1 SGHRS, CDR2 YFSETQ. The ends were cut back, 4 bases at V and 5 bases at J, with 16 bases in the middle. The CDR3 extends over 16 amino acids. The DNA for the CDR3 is TGCGCCAGCAGCGCCCCCCCGGGGGTAGATAATTCACCCCTCCACTTT. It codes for CASSAPPGVDNSPLHF.

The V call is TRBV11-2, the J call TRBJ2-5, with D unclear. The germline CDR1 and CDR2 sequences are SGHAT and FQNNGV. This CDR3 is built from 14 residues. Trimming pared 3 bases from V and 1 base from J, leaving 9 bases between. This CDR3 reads CASSFRVTQETQYF. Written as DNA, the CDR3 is TGTGCCAGCAGCTTTCGGGTGACCCAAGAGACCCAGTACTTC.

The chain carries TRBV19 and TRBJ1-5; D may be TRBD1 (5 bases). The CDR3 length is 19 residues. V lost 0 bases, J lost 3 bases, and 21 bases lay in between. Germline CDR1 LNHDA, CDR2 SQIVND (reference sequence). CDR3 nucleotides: TGTGCCAGTAGTATAGACTCTCTACTCGGGACGGAATACAATCAGCCCCAGCATTTT. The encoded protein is CASSIDSLLGTEYNQPQHF.

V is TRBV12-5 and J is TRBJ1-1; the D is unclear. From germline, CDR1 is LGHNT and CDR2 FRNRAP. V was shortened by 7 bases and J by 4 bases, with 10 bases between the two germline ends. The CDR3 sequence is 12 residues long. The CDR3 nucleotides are TGTGCTAGTGCACCCGGTATCACTGAAGCTTTCTTT. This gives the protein CASAPGITEAFF.

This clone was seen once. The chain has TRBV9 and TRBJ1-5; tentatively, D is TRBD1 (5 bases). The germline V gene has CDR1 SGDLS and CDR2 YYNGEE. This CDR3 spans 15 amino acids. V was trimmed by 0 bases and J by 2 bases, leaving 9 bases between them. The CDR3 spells CASSVGGSGNQPQHF. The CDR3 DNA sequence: TGTGCCAGCAGCGTAGGGGGCTCGGGCAATCAGCCCCAGCATTTT.

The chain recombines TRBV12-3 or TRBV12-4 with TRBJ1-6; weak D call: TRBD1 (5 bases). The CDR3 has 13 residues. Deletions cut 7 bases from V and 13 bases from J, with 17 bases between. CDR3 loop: CASNTGGLSPLHF. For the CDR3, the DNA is TGTGCCAGCAATACAGGAGGGCTCTCGCCCCTCCACTTT.

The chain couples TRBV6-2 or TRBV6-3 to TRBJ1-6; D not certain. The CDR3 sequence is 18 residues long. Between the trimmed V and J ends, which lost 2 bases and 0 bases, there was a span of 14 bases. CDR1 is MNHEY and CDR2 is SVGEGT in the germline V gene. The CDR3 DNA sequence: TGTGCCAGCAGTTACCGGACTGACCCAAGCTCCTATAATTCACCCCTCCACTTT. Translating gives CASSYRTDPSSYNSPLHF.

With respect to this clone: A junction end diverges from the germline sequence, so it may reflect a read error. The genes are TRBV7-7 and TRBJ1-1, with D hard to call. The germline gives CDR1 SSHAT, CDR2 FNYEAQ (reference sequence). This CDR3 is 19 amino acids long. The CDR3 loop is CASSLANWGCFLVNTEAFF. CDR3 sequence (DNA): TGTGCTAGCAGCTTAGCGAATTGGGGATGTTTTCTAGTGAACACTGAAGCTTTCTTT.

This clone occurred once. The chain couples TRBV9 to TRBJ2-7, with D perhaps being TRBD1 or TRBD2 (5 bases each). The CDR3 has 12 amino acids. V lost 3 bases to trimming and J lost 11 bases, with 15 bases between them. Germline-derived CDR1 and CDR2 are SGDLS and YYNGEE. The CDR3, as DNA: TGTGCCAGCAGCGCGGAATCAGGGAGAGAGTACTTC. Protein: CASSAESGREYF.

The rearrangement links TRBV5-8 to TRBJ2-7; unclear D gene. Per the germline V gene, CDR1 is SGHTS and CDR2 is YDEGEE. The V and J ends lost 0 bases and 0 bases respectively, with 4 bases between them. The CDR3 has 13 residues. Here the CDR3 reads CASSLESSYEQYF. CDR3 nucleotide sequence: TGTGCCAGCAGCTTGGAGTCCTCCTACGAGCAGTACTTC.

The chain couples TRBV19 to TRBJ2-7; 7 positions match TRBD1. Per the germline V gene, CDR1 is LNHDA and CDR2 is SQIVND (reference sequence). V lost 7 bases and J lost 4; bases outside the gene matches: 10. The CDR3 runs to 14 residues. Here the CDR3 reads CASKPGTEKYEQYF. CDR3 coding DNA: TGTGCCAGTAAGCCCGGGACAGAGAAATACGAGCAGTACTTC.

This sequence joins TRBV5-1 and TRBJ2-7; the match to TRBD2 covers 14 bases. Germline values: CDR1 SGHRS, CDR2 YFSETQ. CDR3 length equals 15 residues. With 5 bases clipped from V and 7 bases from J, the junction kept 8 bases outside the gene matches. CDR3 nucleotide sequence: TGCGCCAGCAGGGAGGGACTAGCGGGGGCAAATGAGCAGTACTTC. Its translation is CASREGLAGANEQYF.

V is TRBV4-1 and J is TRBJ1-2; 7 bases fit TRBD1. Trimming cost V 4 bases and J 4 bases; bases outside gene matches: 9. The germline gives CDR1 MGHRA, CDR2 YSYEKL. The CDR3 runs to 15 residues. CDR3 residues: CASSPGQAEAYGYTF. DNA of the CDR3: TGCGCCAGCAGCCCCGGACAGGCGGAGGCCTATGGCTACACCTTC.

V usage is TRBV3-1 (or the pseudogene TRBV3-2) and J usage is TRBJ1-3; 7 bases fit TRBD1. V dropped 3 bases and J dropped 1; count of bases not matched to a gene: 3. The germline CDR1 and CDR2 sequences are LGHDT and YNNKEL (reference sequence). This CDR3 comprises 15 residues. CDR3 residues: CASSQPTGSGNTIYF. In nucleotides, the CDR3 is TGTGCCAGCAGCCAGCCGACAGGGTCTGGAAACACCATATATTTT.

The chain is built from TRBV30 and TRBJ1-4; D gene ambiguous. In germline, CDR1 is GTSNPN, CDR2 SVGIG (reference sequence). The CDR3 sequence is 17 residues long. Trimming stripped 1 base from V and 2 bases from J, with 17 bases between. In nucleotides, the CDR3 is TGTGCCTGGAGTGGGCGGCTTCCACGGGCTACTAATGAAAAACTGTTTTTT. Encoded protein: CAWSGRLPRATNEKLFF.

CDR3 sequence reads: CASRATDYGYTF. Written as DNA, the CDR3 is TGTGCCAGCAGGGCGACGGACTATGGCTACACCTTC. The chain recombines TRBV6-6 with TRBJ1-2; D call uncertain. Germline assignment: CDR1 MNHNY and CDR2 SVGAGI (reference sequence). Trimming removed 6 bases from V and 3 bases from J, with 8 bases in between. There are 12 residues in the CDR3.

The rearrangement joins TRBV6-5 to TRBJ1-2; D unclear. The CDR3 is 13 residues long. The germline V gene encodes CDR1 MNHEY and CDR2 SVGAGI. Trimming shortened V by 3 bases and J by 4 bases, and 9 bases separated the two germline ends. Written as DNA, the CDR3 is TGTGCCAGCAGTTATAGGGCCCCCTATGGCTACACCTTC. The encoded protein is CASSYRAPYGYTF.

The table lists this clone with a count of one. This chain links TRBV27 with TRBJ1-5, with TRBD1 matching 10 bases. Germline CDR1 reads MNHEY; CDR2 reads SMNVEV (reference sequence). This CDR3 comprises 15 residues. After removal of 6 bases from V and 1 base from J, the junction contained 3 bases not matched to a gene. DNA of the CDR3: TGTGCCAGCAGGCCGGGACAGGGGAGCAATCAGCCCCAGCATTTT. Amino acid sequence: CASRPGQGSNQPQHF.

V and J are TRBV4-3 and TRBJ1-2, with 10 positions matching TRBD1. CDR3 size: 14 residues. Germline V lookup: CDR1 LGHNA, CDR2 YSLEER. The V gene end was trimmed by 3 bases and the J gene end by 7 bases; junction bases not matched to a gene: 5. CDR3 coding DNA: TGCGCCAGCAGCCATGGACAGGGGGAGGGTGGCTACACCTTC. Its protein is CASSHGQGEGGYTF.

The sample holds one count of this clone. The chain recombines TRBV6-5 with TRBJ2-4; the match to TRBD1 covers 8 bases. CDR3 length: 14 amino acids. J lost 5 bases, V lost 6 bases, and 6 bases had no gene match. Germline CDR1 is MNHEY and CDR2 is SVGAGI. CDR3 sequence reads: CASRDQGAQNIQYF. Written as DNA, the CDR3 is TGTGCCAGCAGGGATCAGGGGGCGCAAAACATTCAGTACTTC.

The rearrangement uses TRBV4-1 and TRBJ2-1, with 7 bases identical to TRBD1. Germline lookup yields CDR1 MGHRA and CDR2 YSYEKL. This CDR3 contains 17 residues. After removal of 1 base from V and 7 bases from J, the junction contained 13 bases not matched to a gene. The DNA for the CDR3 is TGCGCCAGCAGCCAAGCGGGACAGCACAACCCTTTGAATGAGCAGTTCTTC. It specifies CASSQAGQHNPLNEQFF.

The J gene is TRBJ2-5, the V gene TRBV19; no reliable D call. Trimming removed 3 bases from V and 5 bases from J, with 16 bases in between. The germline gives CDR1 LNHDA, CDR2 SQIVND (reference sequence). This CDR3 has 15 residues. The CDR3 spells CASSIGQVNWETQYF. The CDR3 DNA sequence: TGTGCCAGTAGTATCGGTCAGGTTAATTGGGAGACCCAGTACTTC.

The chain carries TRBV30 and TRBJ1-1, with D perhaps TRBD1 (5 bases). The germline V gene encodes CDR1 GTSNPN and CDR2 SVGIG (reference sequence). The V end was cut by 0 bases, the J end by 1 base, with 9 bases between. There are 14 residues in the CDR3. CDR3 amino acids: CAWSVGVGNTEAFF. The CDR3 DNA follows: TGTGCCTGGAGTGTAGGGGTTGGGAACACTGAAGCTTTCTTT.

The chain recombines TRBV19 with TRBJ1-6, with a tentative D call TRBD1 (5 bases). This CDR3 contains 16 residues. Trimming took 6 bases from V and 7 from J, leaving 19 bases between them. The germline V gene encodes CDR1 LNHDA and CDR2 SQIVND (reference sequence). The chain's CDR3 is CASSTTASGGNSPLHF. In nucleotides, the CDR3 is TGTGCCAGTAGCACCACAGCTTCGGGGGGGAATTCACCCCTCCACTTT.

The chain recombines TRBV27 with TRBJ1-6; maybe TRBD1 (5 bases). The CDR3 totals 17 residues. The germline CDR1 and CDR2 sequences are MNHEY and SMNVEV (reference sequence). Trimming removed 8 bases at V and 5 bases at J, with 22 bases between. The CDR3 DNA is TGTGCCAGCCTCCTCTTCTTCAGGGCCCTCAATAATTCACCCCTCCACTTT. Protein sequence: CASLLFFRALNNSPLHF.